This T cell receptor beta chain was recovered during a study of blood T cell repertoires in COVID-19. Study background: Samples taken during acute and convalescent COVID-19 were collected in the United States, Italy and Spain. In each case, the material was cDNA or gDNA derived from T cells, B-cell-depleted T cells, or PBMCs.

Authors' analysis steps: Reference gene primer amplification gave estimated nucleated cell counts. Sequenced by immunoSEQ multiplex PCR; TCRdb stores in-frame clones only, minus some. The V and J calls and the clone size are those of that table, but D and trimming were determined from the DNA. The sample carries roughly 14,000 clones, more than 65% recorded once. V was cut by 6 bases and J by 5 bases, with 15 bases left in between. The CDR3 loop spans 14 amino acids. Looked up from germline, CDR1 is SEHNR and CDR2 is FQNEAQ (reference sequence). The specimen sequenced was peripheral blood. V usage is TRBV7-9 and J usage is TRBJ2-3; TRBD2 is a possible D gene (5 bases). This clonotype was obtained from a human donor in a cohort sampled during active COVID-19. The CDR3 bases are TGTGCCAGCAGTCTCACCCTAGCTGGAGATACGCAGTATTTT. This sequence encodes CASSLTLAGDTQYF.